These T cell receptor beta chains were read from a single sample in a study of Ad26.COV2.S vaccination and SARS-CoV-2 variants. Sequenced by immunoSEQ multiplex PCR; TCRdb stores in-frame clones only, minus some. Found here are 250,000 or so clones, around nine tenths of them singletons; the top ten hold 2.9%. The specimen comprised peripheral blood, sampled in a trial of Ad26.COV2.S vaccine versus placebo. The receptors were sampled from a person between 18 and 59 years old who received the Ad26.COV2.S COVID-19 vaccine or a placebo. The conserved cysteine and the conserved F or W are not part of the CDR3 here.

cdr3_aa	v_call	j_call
ASSIYGGFGKLF	TRBV28	TRBJ1-4
ASSQALAQETQY	TRBV3-1/TRBV3-2	TRBJ2-5
ASSQGGGTGELF	TRBV4-2	TRBJ2-2
ASSFSAREKAF	TRBV5-4	TRBJ1-1
ASSLDYAERGAKNIQY	TRBV11-2	TRBJ2-4
AISVALNQPQH	TRBV10-3	TRBJ1-5
ASSFSGGETQY	TRBV12-3/TRBV12-4	TRBJ2-5
ASSFEREWTGELF	TRBV5-6	TRBJ2-2
ASSQGPIHNEQF	TRBV3-1/TRBV3-2	TRBJ2-1
ASSPRGQALSSYEQY	TRBV18	TRBJ2-7
ASSEQGFLYEQY	TRBV2	TRBJ2-7
ASSWSVRQGGYT	TRBV7-9	TRBJ1-2
ASSQGLVISGELF	TRBV19	TRBJ2-2
AISESGNGELF	TRBV10-3	TRBJ2-2
ASSYSGTGIYGYT	TRBV6-5	TRBJ1-2
ASSQSGTIYNEQF	TRBV14	TRBJ2-1